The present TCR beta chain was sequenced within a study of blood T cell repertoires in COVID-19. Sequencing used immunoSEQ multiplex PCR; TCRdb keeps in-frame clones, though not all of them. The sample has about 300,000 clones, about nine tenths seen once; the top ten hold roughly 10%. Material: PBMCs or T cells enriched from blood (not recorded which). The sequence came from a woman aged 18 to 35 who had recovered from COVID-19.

The DNA of the CDR3 is TGTGCCAGCAGTCTGCGCTCGATAACAATACCGGCGACTAGCGGGGGATCCTACGAGCAGTACTTC. Translating it yields CASSLRSITIPATSGGSYEQYF. The rearrangement uses TRBV28 and TRBJ2-7, with 12 bases fitting TRBD2. The germline V gene encodes CDR1 MDHEN and CDR2 SYDVKM. The CDR3 length is 22 residues. The J segment lost 1 base and the V segment lost 5 bases, leaving 24 bases of the junction unmatched.